The text below deals with one T cell receptor beta chain. The CDR3 runs 14 residues. Germline V gene data show CDR1 as SGHNT and CDR2 as YYREEE (reference sequence). The ends were cut back, 0 bases at V and 6 bases at J, with 7 bases in the middle. This specimen comes from a study of blood T cell repertoires in COVID-19. Looking at the study overall: Sample material is recorded as cDNA or gDNA derived from T cells, B-cell-depleted T cells, or PBMCs.

Original processing notes: The assay estimated nucleated cells by amplifying reference gene primers. Sequencing was performed with immunoSEQ multiplex PCR; in TCRdb, only in-frame clones are kept and a portion is missing. V and J calls and clone size come straight from that table; D and trimming were deduced from the DNA. The sample shows about 210,000 clones, 84% of them seen only once. This chain uses TRBV5-4 with TRBJ1-6, with D perhaps matching TRBD1 (5 bases). This TCR came from a man aged 45-60 years with active or convalescent COVID-19. Sequenced: peripheral blood. The CDR3 reads CASSLVQGNSPLHF. For the CDR3, the DNA is TGTGCCAGCAGCTTGGTTCAGGGTAATTCACCCCTCCACTTT.